The T cell receptor beta chain described here comes from a study of blood T cell repertoires in COVID-19. At the level of the study: The United States, Italy and Spain provided the acute and convalescent COVID-19 samples. PBMCs, B-cell-depleted T cells, or T cells provided the cDNA or gDNA that made up the material.

CDR3 length: 16 residues. From germline, CDR1 is SGDLS and CDR2 YYNGEE. Losses at the gene ends were 0 bases for V and 5 bases for J; bases not matched to a gene: 10. This clone has just a few counts. As originally analysed: Cell counts per sample came from amplifying reference gene primers. Some clones are missing from TCRdb's copy, which holds only in-frame ones; the method was immunoSEQ multiplex PCR. V, J and clone size reflect that table, while D and trimming were determined from the DNA. Among about 170,000 clones listed, around 87% were seen once. The origin of this receptor is a man between 18 and 29 years old with active or convalescent COVID-19. The chain links TRBV9 to TRBJ1-2; 7 bases match TRBD1. The sequencing input was peripheral blood. CDR3 coding DNA: TGTGCCAGCAGCGTAGCCGGGGGACAGCAATATTATGGCTACACCTTC. The encoded protein is CASSVAGGQQYYGYTF.